The 27 T cell receptor beta chains reported below all come from one sample, sequenced in a study of blood T cell repertoires in COVID-19. TCRdb's copy holds only in-frame clones and misses some; the assay was immunoSEQ multiplex PCR. The sample contains over 350,000 clones, 80% to 90% of which appear only once. The sequenced sample was peripheral blood. The receptors here all came from a woman aged 25-40 years with active or convalescent COVID-19.

The chain joins TRBV27 to TRBJ1-2; TRBD1 matches at 7 bases. The CDR3 sequence is 15 residues long. Germline loops: CDR1 MNHEY, CDR2 SMNVEV (reference sequence). Trimming took 5 bases from V and 6 from J; bases not matched to a gene: 12. CDR3 loop: CASSLLQGDRDGYTF. The CDR3 bases are TGTGCCAGCAGTCTCCTCCAGGGGGACCGCGATGGCTACACCTTC.

The rearrangement joins TRBV5-1 to TRBJ1-2; 11 bases are a match to TRBD1. Germline V gene data show CDR1 as SGHRS and CDR2 as YFSETQ. V was pared by 4 bases and J by 6 bases, with 2 bases of the junction left unmatched. This CDR3 region has 13 residues. The CDR3 is CASSQGQGDGYTF. The CDR3 DNA is TGCGCCAGCAGCCAGGGACAGGGGGATGGCTACACCTTC.

The genes are TRBV18 and TRBJ1-1; D call uncertain. V shed 0 bases and J shed 0 bases, with 11 bases lying between them. Germline-derived CDR1 and CDR2 are KGHSH and LQKENI. The CDR3 has 16 residues. The CDR3 bases are TGTGCCAGCTCACCACCGGGCAGGTTCATGAACACTGAAGCTTTCTTT. Encoded protein: CASSPPGRFMNTEAFF.

V and J are TRBV25-1 and TRBJ1-1; D ambiguous. From germline, CDR1 is MGHDK and CDR2 SYGVNS. Deletions cut 2 bases from V and 4 bases from J, with 11 bases between. The CDR3 contains 14 residues. The CDR3 reads CASSERYGSTEAFF. The DNA for the CDR3 is TGTGCCAGCAGTGAACGGTACGGGAGCACTGAAGCTTTCTTT.

This chain uses TRBV12-3 or TRBV12-4 with TRBJ2-7; perhaps TRBD1 as D (5 bases). This CDR3 has 13 amino acids. The ends were cut back, 5 bases at V and 6 bases at J, with 14 bases in the middle. The CDR3 region has the DNA TGTGCCAGCAGTCCGGCAGGGCTCCTCGAGCAGTACTTC. Protein sequence: CASSPAGLLEQYF.

The chain joins TRBV30 to TRBJ2-3; 13 bases agree with TRBD2. Germline-derived CDR1 and CDR2 are GTSNPN and SVGIG (reference sequence). The junction had 16 bases not matched to a gene; V was cut back by 2 bases and J by 8 bases. CDR3 length equals 18 residues. This CDR3 reads CAWSPSTSGRAGSGTQYF. The CDR3 DNA sequence: TGTGCCTGGAGTCCTTCCACTAGCGGGAGGGCCGGTTCTGGTACGCAGTATTTT.

The chain employs TRBV13 and TRBJ2-1; the D gene is possibly TRBD1 (5 bases). Germline V gene sequence: CDR1 PRHDT, CDR2 FYEKMQ (reference sequence). The CDR3 has 18 residues. Trimming shortened V by 1 base and J by 0 bases, and 16 bases separated the two germline ends. In DNA form, the CDR3 reads TGTGCCAGCAGCTTAGAGGGGATGGGGTCCAGCTCCTACAATGAGCAGTTCTTC. Translation: CASSLEGMGSSSYNEQFF.

This rearrangement joins TRBV21-1 to TRBJ1-5. TRBV21-1 is deemed a pseudogene. The CDR3 length is 17 residues. The CDR3 is CASSKSRRLYSNQPQHF. Here the CDR3 DNA reads TGTGCCAGCAGCAAAAGCCGGCGGCTATATAGCAATCAGCCCCAGCATTTT.

This chain joins TRBV19 and TRBJ1-1; 7 nucleotides align to TRBD1. Trimming took 1 base from V and 6 from J; bases not matched to a gene: 5. Germline-derived CDR1 and CDR2 are LNHDA and SQIVND (reference sequence). The CDR3 totals 14 residues. The CDR3 reads CASSIVGQDSEAFF. The CDR3 region has the DNA TGTGCCAGTAGTATAGTAGGACAGGACTCTGAAGCTTTCTTT.

The CDR3 spells CASSTDGGYEQYF. The DNA for the CDR3 is TGTGCCAGTAGTACGGACGGAGGTTACGAGCAGTACTTC. The chain uses TRBV19 and TRBJ2-7; tentatively, D is TRBD2 (5 bases). The germline V and J ends were trimmed by 4 bases and 4 bases, with 11 bases remaining between them. The germline V gene encodes CDR1 LNHDA and CDR2 SQIVND (reference sequence). This CDR3 contains 13 residues.

The V and J genes are TRBV4-1 and TRBJ2-5; 10 nucleotides line up with TRBD2. CDR1 and CDR2 from the germline V gene are MGHRA and YSYEKL. V dropped 3 bases and J dropped 0; count of bases not matched to a gene: 10. This CDR3 region has 18 residues. The CDR3 loop is CASSQLAGLAAHQETQYF. The CDR3 DNA is TGCGCCAGCAGCCAGCTTGCCGGACTAGCGGCACACCAAGAGACCCAGTACTTC.

The CDR3 DNA reads as TGTGCCAGCAGCTTAACGACAGCGAGAGGGGCCAACGTCCTGACTTTC. Translation gives CASSLTTARGANVLTF. The V gene is TRBV7-9, the J gene TRBJ2-6, with D perhaps matching TRBD1 (5 bases). CDR3 length: 16 amino acids. Germline CDR1 SEHNR, CDR2 FQNEAQ (reference sequence). Trimming shortened V by 2 bases and J by 4 bases, and 12 bases separated the two germline ends.

J is TRBJ2-1 and V is TRBV27; TRBD2 agrees at 10 bases. CDR1 MNHEY and CDR2 SMNVEV come from the germline V gene (reference sequence). The CDR3 is made up of 16 amino acids. V lost 1 base, J lost 4 bases, and 4 bases stayed unmatched. CDR3 sequence (DNA): TGTGCCAGCAGTTTATTTTCTAGCGGGAGTTACAATGAGCAGTTCTTC. Translated, it gives CASSLFSSGSYNEQFF.

J is TRBJ1-4 and V is TRBV9; D unresolved. This CDR3 has 14 residues. Trimming took 2 bases from V and 7 from J, leaving 12 bases between them. CDR1 is SGDLS and CDR2 is YYNGEE in the germline V gene. The CDR3 reads CASSVDGRGEKLFF. The CDR3 DNA reads as TGTGCCAGCAGCGTCGACGGTAGAGGTGAAAAACTGTTTTTT. Supplemented by reference TRBV9 and TRBJ1-4, the full variable domain reads DSGVTQTPKHLITATGQRVTLRCSPRSGDLSVYWYQQSLDQGLQFLIQYYNGEERAKGNILERFSAQQFPDLHSELNLSSLELGDSALYFCASSVDGRGEKLFFGSGTQLSVL.

As DNA, the CDR3 is TGCAGCGTTGAAGATCTTCGGCGGGGACAGGGGGCGAAGGGCACTGAAGCTTTCTTT. It encodes CSVEDLRRGQGAKGTEAFF. This rearrangement joins TRBV29-1 to TRBJ1-1; 12 nucleotides agree with TRBD1. Germline CDR1 and CDR2: SQVTM and ANQGSEA. Trimming took 0 bases from V and 4 from J; bases not matched to a gene: 15. CDR3 length equals 19 residues.

This chain's CDR3 is CASSLGQNEPQHF. CDR3 nucleotides: TGCGCCAGCAGCTTGGGACAGAACGAGCCCCAGCATTTT. The gene calls are TRBV5-1 and TRBJ1-5, with D perhaps matching TRBD1 (5 bases). Trimming shortened V by 0 bases and J by 8 bases, and 9 bases separated the two germline ends. Germline assignment: CDR1 SGHRS and CDR2 YFSETQ. The CDR3 spans 13 residues.

Only one count was recorded for this clone. This chain connects TRBV11-2 to TRBJ1-4; D might be TRBD1 (5 bases). There are 12 residues in the CDR3. Germline V gene data show CDR1 as SGHAT and CDR2 as FQNNGV. V shed 3 bases and J shed 8 bases, with 7 bases lying between them. This chain's CDR3 is CASSFGGEKLFF. DNA for the CDR3: TGTGCCAGCAGCTTTGGGGGGGAAAAACTGTTTTTT.

V gene TRBV29-1 combines with J gene TRBJ2-3; the match to TRBD2 covers 12 bases. V lost 4 bases and J lost 0; bases outside the gene matches: 11. This CDR3 region has 18 residues. The V gene's germline CDR1 is SQVTM and CDR2 ANQGSEA. The CDR3 sequence is CSVGRSTSGSLSTDTQYF. CDR3 nucleotides: TGCAGCGTTGGCCGGTCGACTAGCGGGAGTTTGAGCACAGATACGCAGTATTTT.

The J gene is TRBJ1-2, the V gene TRBV27; TRBD1 agrees at 10 bases. The CDR3 is made up of 15 amino acids. The germline V gene encodes CDR1 MNHEY and CDR2 SMNVEV (reference sequence). Trimming at V came to 3 bases and at J to 5 bases, leaving 6 bases not matched to a gene. The CDR3 reads CASSFRDRGVYGYTF. CDR3 DNA: TGTGCCAGCAGTTTCCGGGACAGGGGAGTTTATGGCTACACCTTC.

The CDR3 DNA sequence: TGTGCCAGCAGCCCTTACGGGACAGGGGGTGCAACTAATGAAAAACTGTTTTTT. It encodes CASSPYGTGGATNEKLFF. The chain recombines TRBV5-6 with TRBJ1-4; 11 positions match TRBD1. Unmatched junction bases numbered 8, after V lost 4 bases and J lost 0 bases. Per the germline V gene, CDR1 is SGHDT and CDR2 is YYEEEE. This CDR3 comprises 18 residues.

The chain has TRBV7-2 and TRBJ2-7, with 9 bases identical to TRBD2. Looked up from germline, CDR1 is SGHTA and CDR2 is FQGNSA. J was trimmed by 3 bases and V by 3 bases; bases with no gene match: 6. The CDR3 extends over 15 amino acids. The CDR3 coding sequence is TGTGCCAGCAGCTTGAAAGGGACTAGCAGCTACGAGCAGTACTTC. Translated, it gives CASSLKGTSSYEQYF.

Of note for this clone: Other DNA sequences in this sample translate to the same CDR3. The chain couples TRBV7-9 to TRBJ1-2, with D perhaps matching TRBD1 (6 bases). The germline V gene has CDR1 SEHNR and CDR2 FQNEAQ (reference sequence). V dropped 4 bases and J dropped 2 bases, with 8 bases sitting between them. This CDR3 has 13 amino acids. The CDR3 bases are TGTGCCAGCAGCTCCCAGGGGAACTATGGCTACACCTTC. Amino acid sequence: CASSSQGNYGYTF.

This clone appeared once. The chain recombines TRBV27 with TRBJ2-5; 7 positions match TRBD2. The trim removed 4 bases at V and 2 bases at J, leaving 7 bases unmatched. CDR1 and CDR2 from the germline V gene are MNHEY and SMNVEV (reference sequence). CDR3 length equals 15 residues. The CDR3 here is CASSSRRTSQETQYF. CDR3 nucleotide sequence: TGTGCCAGCAGTTCCCGGAGGACTAGTCAAGAGACCCAGTACTTC.

V is TRBV19 and J is TRBJ1-2, with D perhaps TRBD1 (5 bases). Trimming cost V 4 bases and J 4 bases, with 10 bases left between them. The germline V gene has CDR1 LNHDA and CDR2 SQIVND (reference sequence). This CDR3 has 13 amino acids. The CDR3 loop is CASSKQASYGYTF. The CDR3 nucleotides read TGTGCCAGTAGTAAACAGGCGTCCTATGGCTACACCTTC.

The gene calls are TRBV27 and TRBJ2-1; TRBD2 aligns across 8 bases. The CDR3 runs 14 residues. Germline-derived CDR1 and CDR2 are MNHEY and SMNVEV (reference sequence). Unmatched junction bases numbered 2, after V lost 7 bases and J lost 0 bases. As DNA, the CDR3 is TGTGCCAGCACGGCGGGAGGCTCCTACAATGAGCAGTTCTTC. Its protein is CASTAGGSYNEQFF.

This chain links TRBV7-2 with TRBJ1-2; D is perhaps TRBD1 (5 bases). This CDR3 has 15 residues. Trimming shortened V by 0 bases and J by 4 bases, and 12 bases separated the two germline ends. Germline V gene sequence: CDR1 SGHTA, CDR2 FQGNSA. The CDR3 coding sequence is TGTGCCAGCAGCTTAGCAACGGACAAAGGCTATGGCTACACCTTC. This translates into CASSLATDKGYGYTF.

The chain links TRBV7-9 to TRBJ1-1; no clear D. From germline, CDR1 is SEHNR and CDR2 FQNEAQ (reference sequence). The CDR3 contains 16 residues. The ends were cut back, 1 base at V and 0 bases at J, with 12 bases in the middle. The CDR3 DNA reads as TGTGCCAGCAGCTTAGAATGTCAGGCTTTGAACACTGAAGCTTTCTTT. Its protein is CASSLECQALNTEAFF.